This is a list of T cell receptor beta chains from one sample in a study of T cell responses to AZD1222 COVID-19 vaccine. This table comes from immunoSEQ multiplex PCR, and its TCRdb copy is limited to in-frame clones, with some not included. The profile shows about 150,000 clones, approximately 90% of them singletons. The sample consisted of peripheral blood, taken on day 0 of AZD1222 vaccination. The source of these receptors is an adult in good health. Each CDR3 is given with its conserved first and last residue. A D gene is named only where the DNA matches it firmly. Rows give clone size only sometimes, using once, few, many, or a class for an expanded clone.

j_call	v_call	d_call	clone_size	cdr3_aa	cdr3_nt
TRBJ1-4	TRBV9	-	-	CASSPRGDSQEKLFF	TGTGCCAGCAGCCCTCGGGGCGACAGCCAGGAAAAACTGTTTTTT
TRBJ2-7	TRBV7-2	TRBD2	-	CASSPRGGPYEQYF	TGTGCCAGCAGCCCGCGGGGGGGCCCCTACGAGCAGTACTTC
TRBJ1-1	TRBV5-1	-	-	CASTLTGGAAFF	TGCGCCAGCACCCTGACGGGGGGCGCGGCTTTCTTT
TRBJ2-4	TRBV5-1	-	-	CASSLGGAKNIQYF	TGCGCCAGCAGCTTGGGAGGGGCCAAAAACATTCAGTACTTC
TRBJ2-2	TRBV7-3	-	-	CASSLEPDRKNTGELFF	TGTGCCAGCAGCTTAGAACCCGACAGGAAGAACACCGGGGAGCTGTTTTTT
TRBJ1-3	TRBV5-1	-	-	CASSLVGGQGGNTIYF	TGCGCCAGCAGCTTGGTCGGGGGGCAGGGTGGAAACACCATATATTTT
TRBJ2-1	TRBV5-1	-	-	CASSLVRRGTYNEQFF	TGCGCCAGCAGCTTGGTGCGGCGGGGTACCTACAATGAGCAGTTCTTC
TRBJ2-3	TRBV14	-	-	CASSPSLVRTDTQYF	TGTGCCAGCAGCCCAAGTCTAGTACGGACAGATACGCAGTATTTT
TRBJ2-7	TRBV28	-	-	CASSSRGNFNSEQYF	TGTGCCAGCAGTTCCCGGGGCAATTTTAACAGCGAGCAGTACTTC
TRBJ1-4	TRBV5-4	-	-	CASSWVGEKLFF	TGTGCCAGCAGCTGGGTAGGAGAAAAACTGTTTTTT
TRBJ2-5	TRBV7-7	TRBD1	-	CASSPRRDRQETQYF	TGTGCTAGCAGCCCCCGCCGGGACAGACAAGAGACCCAGTACTTC
TRBJ2-7	TRBV10-3	TRBD1	-	CAIGGTGVSSYEQYF	TGTGCCATCGGGGGCACAGGGGTTAGCTCCTACGAGCAGTACTTC
TRBJ1-5	TRBV4-3	-	-	CASSQDGLSNQPQHF	TGCGCCAGCAGCCAAGACGGACTTAGCAATCAGCCCCAGCATTTT
TRBJ1-1	TRBV7-9	-	-	CASSWGGQGSFF	TGTGCCAGCAGCTGGGGGGGCCAGGGTTCTTTCTTT
TRBJ2-5	TRBV28	TRBD2	once	CASKISGGSEETQYF	TGTGCCAGCAAAATTAGCGGGGGATCCGAAGAGACCCAGTACTTC
TRBJ2-1	TRBV15	-	-	CATSSVGGGNEQFF	TGTGCCACCAGCAGTGTAGGGGGTGGCAATGAGCAGTTCTTC
TRBJ2-7	TRBV29-1	TRBD1	-	CSVKDRAYEQYF	TGCAGCGTTAAGGACAGGGCCTACGAGCAGTACTTC
TRBJ2-5	TRBV24-1	TRBD1	-	CATSGDRGVQYF	TGTGCCACCAGTGGGGACAGGGGAGTCCAGTACTTC
TRBJ2-5	TRBV10-1	-	-	CASSGSGVQETQYF	TGCGCCAGCAGTGGATCGGGGGTCCAAGAGACCCAGTACTTC
TRBJ1-1	TRBV18	-	once	CASSPRQGATEAFF	TGTGCCAGCTCACCACGGCAGGGAGCCACTGAAGCTTTCTTT
TRBJ1-5	TRBV15	TRBD1	-	CATSRGQGYQPQHF	TGTGCCACCAGCAGGGGACAGGGCTATCAGCCCCAGCATTTT
TRBJ2-3	TRBV29-1	TRBD1	-	CSVAPGGVGTDTQYF	TGCAGCGTTGCCCCAGGGGGCGTGGGCACAGATACGCAGTATTTT